This T cell receptor beta chain is drawn from a study of T cells in Graves' hyperthyroidism and ophthalmopathy (dated by TCRdb to the late 2010s). Some background on the complete study: To identify TCR V-J signatures that set the groups apart, the researchers used a discovery cohort of roughly 100 patients, made up of 43 with Graves' ophthalmopathy and some 55 with stable Graves' hyperthyroidism. Thyroid tissue and blood T-cell repertoires from roughly 6 Graves' hyperthyroidism patients were also compared in the study. The roughly 100 discovery patients were randomly divided into training and test sets at a 7:3 ratio. Following sampling, methimazole starting at 30 mg daily was given to hyperthyroidism patients, and high-dose intravenous methylprednisolone was given to ophthalmopathy patients. Prospective prediction of ophthalmopathy was tested in an independent validation cohort consisting of fewer than 20 hyperthyroidism patients and some 17 patients who later progressed to ophthalmopathy. According to the paper, TCR Vbeta CDR3 sequencing was carried out on 135 peripheral blood samples, which came from under 50 ophthalmopathy, fewer than 80 hyperthyroidism and roughly 17 progressor patients.

This clonotype was detected ten times or more. The clone's antigen remains unknown. No much larger clone is present one base from it, and per-base qualities are unavailable. What the study reported, not specific to this receptor: Blood samples also contained most of the expanded thyroid clonotypes (frequency above 0.001), which suggests that blood repertoires may reflect thyroid immune responses. In validation, progression to ophthalmopathy was predicted by the model with 70.59% sensitivity and 72.22% specificity, a median of roughly 6.4 months before onset. Sample size was not statistically predetermined, and blinding of investigators to group allocation was not performed. Ophthalmopathy was separated from stable hyperthyroidism by a 13 V-J signature model, with over 85% sensitivity and roughly 81% specificity obtained in cross-validation and 80%/75% obtained in testing.

Amplification of TCR beta CDR3 regions was carried out from RNA transcripts. A first-round RT-PCR of the TCR CDR3 used the HTBI primer set with the Qiagen OneStep RT-PCR kit. A second multiplex PCR round built the libraries, followed by size selection and purification. The libraries were sequenced on an Illumina HiSeq2000 using paired-end 100 bp reads. The authors' pipeline ran thus. SOAPnuke was used to process the raw data, throwing out any read that contained adapters or uncalled bases, had a mean Phred below 15, or lacked an exact constant-primer or identifier match. High-quality paired reads were merged with COPE v1.2.5, and unique nucleotide sequences were defined as clonotypes. MiTCR v1.1 was used to align the clonotypes against IMGT TRBV, TRBD and TRBJ reference segments. Analysis was restricted to V-J combinations with a frequency above 0.0001, which covered 98% to 99.2% of repertoires. A TCS score was defined as the ratio between F50 (clonal expansion) and ExV (chaos), using BLOSUM62-based TCRdist between CDR3 peptides within each V-J. Welch's t-statistics and random forest reduced 500 to 650 V-J features to under 15, which were used in a naive Bayes classifier (R e1071). The similarity between thyroid and blood repertoires was quantified using the Morisita-Horn index. TCRdb redid the processing of the public reads, applying fastp at Q25 and MiXCR, and retained in-frame beta chains. Each entry merges the rows of one CDR3 protein and shows their most common DNA and genes. The V and J calls reflect TCRdb's pipeline rather than the authors' work. This sample gives tens of thousands of distinct CDR3 sequences in total; less than 65% of them show up just once. Of the sample, 30% to 40% falls within the top ten clones.

Graves' hyperthyroidism was defined as stable when no progression to ophthalmopathy occurred over 18 months of follow-up. The hyperthyroidism patients were between 18 and 65 years old and newly diagnosed, with a disease duration of less than 2 months. Any patient with an uncontrolled infection, another autoimmune disease, pregnancy or lactation was excluded. Diagnoses were established on the basis of clinical symptoms, serum thyroxine and TRAb, thyroid ultrasound, and orbital computed tomography. Total RNA was extracted using Trizol reagent, and RNA quality was assessed on an Agilent 2100 Bioanalyzer. V and J lose 4 bases and 6 bases, and a span of 10 bases separates them. The CDR3 goes from the cysteine to the phenylalanine over 13 residues. Just CDR3 DNA is preserved here, 39 bases in frame from base 1. Sequences KGHDR (CDR1) and SFDVKD (CDR2) are obtained from the germline V gene.

This chain joins TRBV24-1 to TRBJ2-3, with a tentative D gene TRBD2 over 6 matching bases. The receptor was isolated from a man aged 18 to 30 with Graves' hyperthyroidism. The sequenced material came from peripheral blood or thyroid tissue (not recorded which). The nucleotide sequence reads as follows: TGTGCCACCAGTGAGGACTACTGGGATACGCAGTATTTT. Translated, this is CATSEDYWDTQYF.